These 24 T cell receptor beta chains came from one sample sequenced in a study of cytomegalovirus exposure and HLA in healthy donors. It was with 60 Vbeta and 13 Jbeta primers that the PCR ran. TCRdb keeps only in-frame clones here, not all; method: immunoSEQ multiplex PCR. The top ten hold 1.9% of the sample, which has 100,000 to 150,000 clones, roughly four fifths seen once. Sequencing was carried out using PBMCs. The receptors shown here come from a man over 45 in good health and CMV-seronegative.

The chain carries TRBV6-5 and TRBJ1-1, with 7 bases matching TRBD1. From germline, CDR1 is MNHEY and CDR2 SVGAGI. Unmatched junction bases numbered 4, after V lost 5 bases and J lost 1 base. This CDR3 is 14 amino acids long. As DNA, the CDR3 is TGTGCCAGCAGTACAGGGGCGGGGAACACTGAAGCTTTCTTT. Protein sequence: CASSTGAGNTEAFF.

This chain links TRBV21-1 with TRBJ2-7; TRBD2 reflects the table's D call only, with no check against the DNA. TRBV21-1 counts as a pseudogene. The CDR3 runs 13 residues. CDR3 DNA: TGTGCCAGCGGGGAGGGGCACGCCAGGACGCAGTACGTC. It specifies CASGEGHARTQYV.

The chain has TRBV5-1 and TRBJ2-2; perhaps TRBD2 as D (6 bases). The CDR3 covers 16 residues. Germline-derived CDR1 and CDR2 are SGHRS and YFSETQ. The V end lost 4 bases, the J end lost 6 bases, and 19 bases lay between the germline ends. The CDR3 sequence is CASSPRDSGMPGELFF. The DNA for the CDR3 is TGCGCCAGCAGCCCCCGGGACTCAGGGATGCCCGGGGAGCTGTTTTTT. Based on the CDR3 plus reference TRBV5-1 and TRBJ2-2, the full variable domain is KAGVTQTPRYLIKTRGQQVTLSCSPISGHRSVSWYQQTPGQGLQFLFEYFSETQRNKGNFPGRFSGRQFSNSRSEMNVSTLELGDSALYLCASSPRDSGMPGELFFGEGSRLTVL.

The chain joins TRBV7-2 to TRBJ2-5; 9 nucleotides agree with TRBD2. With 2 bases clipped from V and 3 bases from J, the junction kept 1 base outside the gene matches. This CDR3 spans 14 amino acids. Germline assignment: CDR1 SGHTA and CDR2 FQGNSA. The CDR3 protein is CASSLSSGEETQYF. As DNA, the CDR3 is TGTGCCAGCAGCTTATCTAGCGGGGAAGAGACCCAGTACTTC.

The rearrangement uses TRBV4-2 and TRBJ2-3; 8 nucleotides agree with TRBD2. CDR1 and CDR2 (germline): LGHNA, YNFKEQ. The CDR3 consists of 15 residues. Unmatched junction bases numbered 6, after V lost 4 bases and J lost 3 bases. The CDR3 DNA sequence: TGTGCCAGCAGCCTACAACTAGCGGAGACAGATACGCAGTATTTT. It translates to CASSLQLAETDTQYF.

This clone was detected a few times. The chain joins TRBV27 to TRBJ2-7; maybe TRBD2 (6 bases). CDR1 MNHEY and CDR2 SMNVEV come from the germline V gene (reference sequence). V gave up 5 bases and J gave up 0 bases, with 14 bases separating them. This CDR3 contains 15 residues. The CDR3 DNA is TGTGCCAGCAGTCCGGGGGACCCGAGCTCCTACGAGCAGTACTTC. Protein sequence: CASSPGDPSSYEQYF.

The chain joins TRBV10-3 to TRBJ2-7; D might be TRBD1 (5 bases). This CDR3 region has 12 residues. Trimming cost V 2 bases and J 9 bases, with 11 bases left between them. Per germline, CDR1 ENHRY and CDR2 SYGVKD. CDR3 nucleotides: TGTGCCATCAGTGAGGATGAAACAGGGCAGTACTTC. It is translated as CAISEDETGQYF.

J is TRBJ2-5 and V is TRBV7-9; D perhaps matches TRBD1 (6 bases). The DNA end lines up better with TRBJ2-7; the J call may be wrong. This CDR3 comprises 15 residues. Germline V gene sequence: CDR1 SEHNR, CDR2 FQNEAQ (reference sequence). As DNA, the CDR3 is TGTGCCAGCAGCGCGTCAGCGGACAGCATTTACGAGCAGTACTTC. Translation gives CASSASADSIYEQYF.

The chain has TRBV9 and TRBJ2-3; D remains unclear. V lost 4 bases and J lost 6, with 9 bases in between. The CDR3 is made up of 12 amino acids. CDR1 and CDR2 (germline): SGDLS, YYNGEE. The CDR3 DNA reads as TGTGCCAGCAGCCCCAGTTGGGATACGCAGTATTTT. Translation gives CASSPSWDTQYF.

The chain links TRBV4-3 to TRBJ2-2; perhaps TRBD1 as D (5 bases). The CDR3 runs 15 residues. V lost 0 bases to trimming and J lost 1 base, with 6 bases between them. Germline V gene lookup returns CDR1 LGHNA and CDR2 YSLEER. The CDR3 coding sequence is TGCGCCAGCAGCCAAGATAGGGGGAACACCGGGGAGCTGTTTTTT. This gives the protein CASSQDRGNTGELFF.

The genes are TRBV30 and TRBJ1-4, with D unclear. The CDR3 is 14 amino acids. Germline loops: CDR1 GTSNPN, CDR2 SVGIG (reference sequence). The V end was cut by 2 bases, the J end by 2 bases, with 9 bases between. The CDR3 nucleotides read TGTGCCTGGAGTACGGAGGCGACTAATGAAAAACTGTTTTTT. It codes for CAWSTEATNEKLFF.

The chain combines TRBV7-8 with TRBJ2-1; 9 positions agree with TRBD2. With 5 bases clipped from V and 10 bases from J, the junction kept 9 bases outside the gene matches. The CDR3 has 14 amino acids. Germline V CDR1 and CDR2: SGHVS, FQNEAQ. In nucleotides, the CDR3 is TGTGCCAGCAGCCTGGGACTAGCAAAGTGGGAGCAGTTCTTC. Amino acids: CASSLGLAKWEQFF.

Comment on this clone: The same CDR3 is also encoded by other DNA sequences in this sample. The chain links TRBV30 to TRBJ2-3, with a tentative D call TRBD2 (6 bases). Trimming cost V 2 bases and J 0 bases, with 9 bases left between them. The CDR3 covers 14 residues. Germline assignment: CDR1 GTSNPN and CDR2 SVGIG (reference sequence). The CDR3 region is CAWSRDSSTDTQYF. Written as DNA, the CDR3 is TGTGCCTGGAGTAGGGACTCCAGCACAGATACGCAGTATTTT. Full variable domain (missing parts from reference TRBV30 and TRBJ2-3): SQTIHQWPATLVQPVGSPLSLECTVEGTSNPNLYWYRQAAGRGLQLLFYSVGIGQISSEVPQNLSASRPQDRQFILSSKKLLLSDSGFYLCAWSRDSSTDTQYFGPGTRLTVL.

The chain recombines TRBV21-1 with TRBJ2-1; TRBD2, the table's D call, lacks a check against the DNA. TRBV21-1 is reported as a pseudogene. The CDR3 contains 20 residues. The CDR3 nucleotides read TGTGCCAGCAGCAAAGGGATATCGACTACCAGAGTGGGCCCCTACAATGAGCAGTTCTTC. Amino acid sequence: CASSKGISTTRVGPYNEQFF.

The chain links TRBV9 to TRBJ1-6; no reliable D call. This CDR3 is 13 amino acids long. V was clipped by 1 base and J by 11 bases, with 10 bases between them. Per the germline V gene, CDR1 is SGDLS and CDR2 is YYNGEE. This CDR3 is CASSVYYSTPLHF. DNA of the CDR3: TGTGCCAGCAGCGTATACTATAGCACACCCCTCCACTTT.

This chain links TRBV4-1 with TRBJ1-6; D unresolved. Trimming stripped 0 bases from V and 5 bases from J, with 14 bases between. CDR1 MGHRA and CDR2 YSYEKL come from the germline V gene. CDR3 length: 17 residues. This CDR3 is CASSQDWGGRDNSPLHF. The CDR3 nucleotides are TGCGCCAGCAGCCAAGATTGGGGTGGGCGGGATAATTCACCCCTCCACTTT.

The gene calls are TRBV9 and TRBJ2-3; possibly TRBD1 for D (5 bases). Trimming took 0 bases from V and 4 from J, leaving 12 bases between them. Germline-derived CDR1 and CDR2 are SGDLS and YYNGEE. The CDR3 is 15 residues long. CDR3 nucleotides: TGTGCCAGCAGCGTAGTTGGGGCCGAGGCAGATACGCAGTATTTT. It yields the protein CASSVVGAEADTQYF. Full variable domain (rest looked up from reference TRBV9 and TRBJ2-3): DSGVTQTPKHLITATGQRVTLRCSPRSGDLSVYWYQQSLDQGLQFLIQYYNGEERAKGNILERFSAQQFPDLHSELNLSSLELGDSALYFCASSVVGAEADTQYFGPGTRLTVL.

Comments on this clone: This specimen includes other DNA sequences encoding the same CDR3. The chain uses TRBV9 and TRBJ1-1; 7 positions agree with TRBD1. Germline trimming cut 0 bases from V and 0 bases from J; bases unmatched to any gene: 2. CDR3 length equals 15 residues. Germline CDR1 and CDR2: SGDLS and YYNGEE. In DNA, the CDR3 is TGTGCCAGCAGCGTAGGAGGGGGCATGAACACTGAAGCTTTCTTT. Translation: CASSVGGGMNTEAFF.

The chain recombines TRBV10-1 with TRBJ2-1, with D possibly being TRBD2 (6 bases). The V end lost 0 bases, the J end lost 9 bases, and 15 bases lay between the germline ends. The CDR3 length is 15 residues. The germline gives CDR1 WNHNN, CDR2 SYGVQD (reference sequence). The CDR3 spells CASSESMGGRVEQFF. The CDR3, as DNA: TGCGCCAGCAGTGAGTCGATGGGGGGTCGGGTTGAGCAGTTCTTC.

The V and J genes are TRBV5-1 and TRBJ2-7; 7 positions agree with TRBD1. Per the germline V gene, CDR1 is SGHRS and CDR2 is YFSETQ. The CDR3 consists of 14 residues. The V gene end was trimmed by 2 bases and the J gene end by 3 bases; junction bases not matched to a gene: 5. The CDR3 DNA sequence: TGCGCCAGCAGCTTAACCGGGACAGTCTACGAGCAGTACTTC. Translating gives CASSLTGTVYEQYF.

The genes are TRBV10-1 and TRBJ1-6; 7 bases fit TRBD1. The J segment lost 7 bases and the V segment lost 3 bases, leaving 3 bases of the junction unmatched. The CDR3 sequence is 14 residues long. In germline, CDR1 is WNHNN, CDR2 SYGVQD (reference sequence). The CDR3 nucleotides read TGCGCCAGCAGTGAATCGACAGGGAATTCACCCCTCCACTTT. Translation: CASSESTGNSPLHF.

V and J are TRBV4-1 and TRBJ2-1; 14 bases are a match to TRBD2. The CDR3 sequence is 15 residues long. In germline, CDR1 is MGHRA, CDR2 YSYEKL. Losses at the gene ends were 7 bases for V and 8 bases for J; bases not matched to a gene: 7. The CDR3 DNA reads TGCGCCAGCAAGCCTTGGACTAGCGGGGGGTATGAGCAGTTCTTC. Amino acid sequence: CASKPWTSGGYEQFF.

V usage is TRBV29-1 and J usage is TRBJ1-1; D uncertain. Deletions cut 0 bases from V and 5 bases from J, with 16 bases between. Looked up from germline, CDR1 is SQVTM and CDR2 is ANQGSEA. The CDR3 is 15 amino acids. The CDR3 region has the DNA TGCAGCGTTGAAGATCCCCTGGGGTCGGGGACTGAAGCTTTCTTT. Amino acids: CSVEDPLGSGTEAFF.

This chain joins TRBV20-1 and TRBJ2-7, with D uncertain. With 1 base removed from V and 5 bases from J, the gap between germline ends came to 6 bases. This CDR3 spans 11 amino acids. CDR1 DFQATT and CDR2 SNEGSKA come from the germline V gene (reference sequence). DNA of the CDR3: TGCAGTGCTAGAGCCCGTCACGAGCAGTACTTC. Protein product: CSARARHEQYF.